These 26 T cell receptor beta chains originate from one sample sequenced in a study of regulatory T cells in long-lasting Graves disease. iRepertoire HTBI primers and Arm-PCR of CDR3 regions built TCR beta libraries. A single record per CDR3 protein comes from TCRdb applying MiXCR to the multiplex PCR reads. The table has more than 450,000 distinct CDR3 sequences, approximately 12% seen once; the top ten hold around 10%. As for time point: newly diagnosed GD, antithyroid drugs for less than 3 months. PBMCs were the source of the RNA used for TCR sequencing. These data are also associated with another study on T cells in Graves' hyperthyroidism and ophthalmopathy.

Material: peripheral blood mononuclear cells (PBMCs), obtained at new diagnosis, from a patient treated with antithyroid drugs. These TCRs come from a woman aged 25-40 years with Graves disease.

This clonotype was seen ten or more times. The V gene is TRBV6-2 or TRBV6-3, the J gene TRBJ2-5; D gene ambiguous. CDR3 length equals 11 residues. Germline V CDR1 and CDR2: MNHEY, SVGEGT. Deletions cut 5 bases from V and 3 bases from J, with 4 bases between. The CDR3 reads CASSAKETQYF. In DNA, the CDR3 is TGTGCCAGCAGTGCAAAAGAGACCCAGTACTTC.

The table lists this clonotype with many counts. The genes are TRBV5-6 and TRBJ1-1, with a possible D match to TRBD1 (5 bases). This CDR3 contains 13 residues. The V gene lost 7 bases and the J gene lost 0 bases, with 10 bases spanning the gap. The germline gives CDR1 SGHDT, CDR2 YYEEEE. CDR3 loop: CASQDSMNTEAFF. CDR3 nucleotides: TGTGCCAGCCAAGACAGCATGAACACTGAAGCTTTCTTT.

The rearrangement links TRBV5-1 to TRBJ2-5; 9 positions match TRBD1. This CDR3 has 15 amino acids. J gave up 2 bases and V 5 bases, and 7 bases lay outside the gene matches. Germline V gene data show CDR1 as SGHRS and CDR2 as YFSETQ. CDR3 protein: CASSLTGTGQETQYF. In DNA form, the CDR3 reads TGCGCCAGCAGTTTAACCGGGACAGGGCAAGAGACCCAGTACTTC. Combining the CDR3 with reference TRBV5-1 and TRBJ2-5 gives the whole variable domain KAGVTQTPRYLIKTRGQQVTLSCSPISGHRSVSWYQQTPGQGLQFLFEYFSETQRNKGNFPGRFSGRQFSNSRSEMNVSTLELGDSALYLCASSLTGTGQETQYFGPGTRLLVL.

This clonotype was detected only a few times. This chain uses TRBV7-2 with TRBJ1-5; tentatively, D is TRBD1 (5 bases). There are 14 residues in the CDR3. The V and J ends lost 5 bases and 6 bases respectively, with 14 bases between them. Germline values: CDR1 SGHTA, CDR2 FQGNSA. In nucleotides, the CDR3 is TGTGCCAGCAGCCCAAATCAGGGTACTCAGCCCCAGCATTTT. This gives the protein CASSPNQGTQPQHF.

This clonotype was detected a few times. The rearrangement joins TRBV5-1 to TRBJ2-5; 10 nucleotides line up with TRBD2. V lost 5 bases, J lost 1 base, and 5 bases stayed unmatched. The CDR3 consists of 15 residues. Germline CDR1 and CDR2: SGHRS and YFSETQ. CDR3 residues: CASRDLAGVQETQYF. The CDR3 DNA is TGCGCCAGCAGGGACCTAGCGGGGGTCCAAGAGACCCAGTACTTC.

This clonotype was seen repeatedly, ten times or more. This chain links TRBV11-2 with TRBJ1-1; D uncertain. V shed 3 bases and J shed 3 bases, with 5 bases lying between them. This CDR3 spans 12 amino acids. Per germline, CDR1 SGHAT and CDR2 FQNNGV. CDR3: CASSFVDTEAFF. The CDR3 DNA is TGTGCCAGCAGCTTTGTGGACACTGAAGCTTTCTTT.

This clonotype was observed a handful of times. Germline and junction disagree at one end, which may indicate a read error. The chain combines TRBV7-2 with TRBJ2-2, with a weak D call TRBD2 (7 bases). Per the germline V gene, CDR1 is SGHTA and CDR2 is FQGNSA. This CDR3 has 16 amino acids. The CDR3 protein is CASSPRGGPYTGEPFF. DNA for the CDR3: TGTGCCAGCAGCCCGAGGGGGGGGCCTTACACCGGGGAGCCGTTTTTT.

This chain links TRBV30 with TRBJ1-6, with D perhaps matching TRBD1 (5 bases). Germline lookup yields CDR1 GTSNPN and CDR2 SVGIG (reference sequence). V lost 0 bases and J 1 base, leaving 7 bases between the germline ends. CDR3 length: 15 amino acids. CDR3 DNA sequence: TGTGCCTGGAGTGTGGGGGTATCCTATAATTCACCCCTCCACTTT. It specifies CAWSVGVSYNSPLHF. Based on the CDR3 plus reference TRBV30 and TRBJ1-6, the full variable domain is SQTIHQWPATLVQPVGSPLSLECTVEGTSNPNLYWYRQAAGRGLQLLFYSVGIGQISSEVPQNLSASRPQDRQFILSSKKLLLSDSGFYLCAWSVGVSYNSPLHFGNGTRLTVT.

This clonotype was observed many times. V and J are TRBV2 and TRBJ1-4; a possible D gene is TRBD1 (5 bases). This CDR3 is 14 amino acids long. Germline lookup yields CDR1 SNHLY and CDR2 FYNNEI. The ends were cut back, 4 bases at V and 7 bases at J, with 13 bases in the middle. The CDR3 spells CASSVGVPGEKLFF. For the CDR3, the DNA is TGTGCCAGCAGTGTAGGGGTCCCGGGTGAAAAACTGTTTTTT.

Many counts were recorded for this clonotype. The rearrangement uses TRBV6-1 and TRBJ2-2; a weak D match, TRBD1 (6 bases). Germline assignment: CDR1 MNHNS and CDR2 SASEGT. V gave up 6 bases and J gave up 4 bases, with 12 bases separating them. This CDR3 region has 14 residues. CDR3 protein: CASSLIQGTGELFF. CDR3 DNA: TGTGCCAGCAGCCTAATACAGGGCACCGGGGAGCTGTTTTTT.

This clonotype was seen at least ten times. The chain joins TRBV18 to TRBJ2-7; D unresolved. Germline CDR1 reads KGHSH; CDR2 reads LQKENI. Trimming shortened V by 5 bases and J by 3 bases, and 5 bases separated the two germline ends. CDR3 size: 11 residues. The chain's CDR3 is CASSKGYEQYF. The CDR3 DNA follows: TGTGCCAGCTCAAAGGGCTACGAGCAGTACTTC.

In this sample, this clonotype turned up many times. This chain links TRBV7-9 with TRBJ2-1, with TRBD1 matching 8 bases. The V segment lost 8 bases and the J segment 15 bases; nucleotides outside the gene matches: 12. This CDR3 comprises 12 residues. Germline CDR1 reads SEHNR; CDR2 reads FQNEAQ (reference sequence). In DNA, the CDR3 is TGTGCCAGCGGCTCGGGTCAGGGGGCGCCGTTCTTC. Translating it yields CASGSGQGAPFF. Filled out from reference TRBV7-9 and TRBJ2-1, the complete variable domain reads DTGVSQNPRHKITKRGQNVTFRCDPISEHNRLYWYRQTLGQGPEFLTYFQNEAQLEKSRLLSDRFSAERPKGSFSTLEIQRTEQGDSAMYLCASGSGQGAPFFGPGTRLTVL.

Comment on this clonotype: A read error may explain this, as a much larger clone is one base away. The V gene is TRBV29-1, the J gene TRBJ2-2; 10 bases align to TRBD1. This CDR3 comprises 14 residues. Trimming removed 5 bases from V and 3 bases from J; junction bases left unmatched: 3. In germline, CDR1 is SQVTM, CDR2 ANQGSEA. CDR3 DNA sequence: TGCAGCGTTCGGGACAGGGGAGACACCGGGGAGCTGTTTTTT. As protein: CSVRDRGDTGELFF.

This clonotype was recorded at least ten times. V usage is TRBV29-1 and J usage is TRBJ2-7, with D tentatively TRBD2 (5 bases). Looked up from germline, CDR1 is SQVTM and CDR2 is ANQGSEA. The CDR3 consists of 12 residues. Trimming took off 5 bases at V and 2 bases at J, with 10 bases between the two ends. CDR3 bases: TGCAGCGTTCTTCGGGGAACCTACGAGCAGTACTTC. As protein: CSVLRGTYEQYF.

This clonotype occurred many times. The chain couples TRBV6-1 to TRBJ2-3; TRBD1 agrees at 9 bases. Germline V gene sequence: CDR1 MNHNS, CDR2 SASEGT. Trimming took 3 bases from V and 8 from J; bases not matched to a gene: 12. The CDR3 runs 16 residues. The DNA of the CDR3 is TGTGCCAGCAGTGATTCGGGACAGGGAACCCATAGTACGCAGTATTTT. Translated: CASSDSGQGTHSTQYF.

The table lists this clonotype with many counts. The rearrangement joins TRBV28 to TRBJ2-3; the match to TRBD1 covers 7 bases. The CDR3 is made up of 14 amino acids. Trimming cost V 7 bases and J 6 bases; bases outside gene matches: 10. In germline, CDR1 is MDHEN, CDR2 SYDVKM. The chain's CDR3 is CASTSPGDSDTQYF. CDR3 coding DNA: TGTGCCAGCACCTCTCCCGGGGACAGCGATACGCAGTATTTT. Looking up the rest from reference TRBV28 and TRBJ2-3 gives the full variable domain: DVKVTQSSRYLVKRTGEKVFLECVQDMDHENMFWYRQDPGLGLRLIYFSYDVKMKEKGDIPEGYSVSREKKERFSLILESASTNQTSMYLCASTSPGDSDTQYFGPGTRLTVL.

At least ten counts were recorded for this clonotype. The genes are TRBV5-4 and TRBJ2-5; D may be TRBD1 or TRBD2 (5 bases each). Germline V gene lookup returns CDR1 SGHNT and CDR2 YYREEE (reference sequence). The CDR3 consists of 19 residues. The V gene lost 2 bases and the J gene lost 2 bases, with 25 bases spanning the gap. CDR3 region: CASSFFKFRDQKGQETQYF. The CDR3 coding sequence is TGTGCCAGCAGCTTTTTCAAGTTTCGGGACCAAAAGGGGCAAGAGACCCAGTACTTC.

The chain couples TRBV2 to TRBJ2-2; D might be TRBD2 (5 bases). The CDR3 has 12 residues. V was clipped by 8 bases and J by 7 bases, with 11 bases between them. CDR1 is SNHLY and CDR2 is FYNNEI in the germline V gene. DNA of the CDR3: TGTGCCAGCCTCCACGCGGGCGGGGAGCTGTTTTTT. It encodes CASLHAGGELFF.

This clonotype was detected ten times or more. The chain is built from TRBV20-1 and TRBJ1-1; D uncertain. Germline values: CDR1 DFQATT, CDR2 SNEGSKA (reference sequence). This CDR3 comprises 18 residues. Trimming shortened V by 4 bases and J by 4 bases, and 28 bases separated the two germline ends. The CDR3 sequence: CSATKKIEDLIISTEAFF. The CDR3 bases are TGCAGTGCTACAAAAAAAATAGAAGATTTAATCATTAGCACTGAAGCTTTCTTT.

This clonotype was seen many times. V gene TRBV10-3 combines with J gene TRBJ2-1, with 8 bases aligning to TRBD2. CDR3 length: 16 residues. V dropped 4 bases and J dropped 4; count of bases not matched to a gene: 9. Germline CDR1 is ENHRY and CDR2 is SYGVKD. The CDR3 here is CAISAGGRSMYNEQFF. CDR3 sequence (DNA): TGTGCCATCAGTGCGGGCGGGAGGTCCATGTACAATGAGCAGTTCTTC.

This clonotype was observed at least ten times. J is TRBJ1-2 and V is TRBV9, with 7 nucleotides matching TRBD1. Germline V gene lookup returns CDR1 SGDLS and CDR2 YYNGEE. This CDR3 is built from 12 residues. J was trimmed by 7 bases and V by 3 bases; bases with no gene match: 3. The CDR3 DNA reads TGTGCCAGCAGCGGACAGGGTTCTGGCTACACCTTC. Residues: CASSGQGSGYTF.

This clonotype was observed many times. This chain links TRBV14 with TRBJ2-1, with D unclear. V was pared by 0 bases and J by 4 bases, with 7 bases between. Germline loops: CDR1 SGHDN, CDR2 FVKESK. The CDR3 contains 14 residues. CDR3 residues: CASSQDYSYNEQFF. Written as DNA, the CDR3 is TGTGCCAGCAGCCAAGATTACAGTTACAATGAGCAGTTCTTC.

This clonotype was seen many times. The chain couples TRBV6-2 or TRBV6-3 to TRBJ1-1; tentative D call: TRBD1 (6 bases). The CDR3 contains 11 residues. Germline lookup yields CDR1 MNHEY and CDR2 SVGEGT. Trimming left V 6 bases short and J 7 bases short, with 9 bases between. The CDR3 DNA follows: TGTGCCAGCAGATTGACAGGTGAAGCTTTCTTT. Its protein is CASRLTGEAFF.

This clonotype came up many times. V and J are TRBV5-1 and TRBJ1-1; a weak D match, TRBD1 (6 bases). Germline V gene sequence: CDR1 SGHRS, CDR2 YFSETQ. The germline V and J ends were trimmed by 6 bases and 4 bases, with 22 bases remaining between them. CDR3 length equals 16 residues. CDR3 region: CASTESYQGRGTEAFF. The CDR3 coding sequence is TGCGCCAGCACCGAATCTTACCAGGGGAGGGGCACTGAAGCTTTCTTT.

This clonotype was counted many times. The CDR3 coding sequence is TGTGCCAGCTCACCTTCGGCGGGAAGGACAGATACGCAGTATTTT. It yields the protein CASSPSAGRTDTQYF. The gene calls are TRBV18 and TRBJ2-3; D might be TRBD2 (6 bases). V was trimmed by 3 bases and J by 3 bases, leaving 13 bases between them. CDR1 is KGHSH, CDR2 LQKENI, per germline. The CDR3 length is 15 residues.

This clonotype was counted many times. The V call is TRBV20-1, the J call TRBJ1-1, with D perhaps TRBD1 (6 bases). Per germline, CDR1 DFQATT and CDR2 SNEGSKA (reference sequence). The CDR3 length is 13 residues. CDR3 DNA sequence: TGCAGGGTGGAAGGGGGAAGGAACACTGAAGCTTTCTTT. It translates to CRVEGGRNTEAFF.